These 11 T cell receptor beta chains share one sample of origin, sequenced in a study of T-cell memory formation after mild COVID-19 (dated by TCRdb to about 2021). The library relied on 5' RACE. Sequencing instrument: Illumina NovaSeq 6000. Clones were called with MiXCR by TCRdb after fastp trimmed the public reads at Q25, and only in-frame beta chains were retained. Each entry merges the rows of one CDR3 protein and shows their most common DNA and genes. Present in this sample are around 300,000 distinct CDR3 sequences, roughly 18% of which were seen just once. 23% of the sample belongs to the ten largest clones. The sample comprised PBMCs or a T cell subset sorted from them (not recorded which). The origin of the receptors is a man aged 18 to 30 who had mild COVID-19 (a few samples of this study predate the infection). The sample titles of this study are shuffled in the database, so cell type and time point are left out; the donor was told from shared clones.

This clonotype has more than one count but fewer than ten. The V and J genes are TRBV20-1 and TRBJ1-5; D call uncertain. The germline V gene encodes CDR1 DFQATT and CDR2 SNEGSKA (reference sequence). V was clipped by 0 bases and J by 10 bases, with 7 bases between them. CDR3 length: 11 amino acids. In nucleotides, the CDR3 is TGCAGTGCTAGAGAGGGCACCCCCCAGCATTTT. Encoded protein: CSAREGTPQHF.

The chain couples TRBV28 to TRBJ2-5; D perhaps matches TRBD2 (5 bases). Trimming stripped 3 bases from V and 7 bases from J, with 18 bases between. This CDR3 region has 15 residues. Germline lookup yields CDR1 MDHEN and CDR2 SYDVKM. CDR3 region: CASSLARAPPGTQYF. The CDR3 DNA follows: TGTGCCAGCAGTTTGGCGCGGGCCCCTCCCGGGACCCAGTACTTC.

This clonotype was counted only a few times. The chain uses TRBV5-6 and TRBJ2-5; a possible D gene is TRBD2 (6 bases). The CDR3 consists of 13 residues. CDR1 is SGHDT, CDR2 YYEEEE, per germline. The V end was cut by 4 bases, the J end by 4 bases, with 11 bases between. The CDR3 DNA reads TGTGCCAGCAGCATGACTAGTATAGAGACCCAGTACTTC. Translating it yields CASSMTSIETQYF.

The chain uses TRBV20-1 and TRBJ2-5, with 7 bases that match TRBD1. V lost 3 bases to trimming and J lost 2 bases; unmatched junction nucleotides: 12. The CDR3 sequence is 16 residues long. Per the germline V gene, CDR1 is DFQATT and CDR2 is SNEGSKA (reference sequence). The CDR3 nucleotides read TGCAGTGCTAGCGCAATTCGATGGGACAGACAAGAGACCCAGTACTTC. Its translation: CSASAIRWDRQETQYF.

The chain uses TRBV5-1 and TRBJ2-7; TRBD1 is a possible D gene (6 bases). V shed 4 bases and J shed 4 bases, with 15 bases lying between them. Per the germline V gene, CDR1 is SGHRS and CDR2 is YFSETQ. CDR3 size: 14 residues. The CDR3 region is CASSGPGEGYEQYF. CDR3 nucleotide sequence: TGCGCCAGCAGCGGTCCAGGGGAAGGTTACGAGCAGTACTTC. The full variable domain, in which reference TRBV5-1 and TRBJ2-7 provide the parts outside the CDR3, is KAGVTQTPRYLIKTRGQQVTLSCSPISGHRSVSWYQQTPGQGLQFLFEYFSETQRNKGNFPGRFSGRQFSNSRSEMNVSTLELGDSALYLCASSGPGEGYEQYFGPGTRLTVT.

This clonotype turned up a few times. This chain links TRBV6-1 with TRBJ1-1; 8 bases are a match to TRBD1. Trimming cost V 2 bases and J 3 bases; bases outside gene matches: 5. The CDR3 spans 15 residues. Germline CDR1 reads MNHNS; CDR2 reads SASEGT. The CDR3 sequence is CASSELGQGDTEAFF. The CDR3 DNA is TGTGCCAGCAGTGAACTTGGACAGGGTGACACTGAAGCTTTCTTT.

The CDR3 bases are TGTGCCAGCAGTCCCGGCCGTCGCACCGGGGAGCTGTTTTTT. Translating gives CASSPGRRTGELFF. V is TRBV27 and J is TRBJ2-2; no reliable D call. Germline values: CDR1 MNHEY, CDR2 SMNVEV (reference sequence). The CDR3 has 14 amino acids. V lost 5 bases and J 4 bases, leaving 11 bases between the germline ends.

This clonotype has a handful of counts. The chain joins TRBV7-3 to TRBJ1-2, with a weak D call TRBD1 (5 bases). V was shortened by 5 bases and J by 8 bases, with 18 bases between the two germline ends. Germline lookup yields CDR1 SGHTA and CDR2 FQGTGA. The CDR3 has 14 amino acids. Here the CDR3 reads CASSPRDASQGYTF. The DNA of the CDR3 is TGTGCCAGCAGCCCCCGGGACGCCTCCCAAGGCTACACCTTC.

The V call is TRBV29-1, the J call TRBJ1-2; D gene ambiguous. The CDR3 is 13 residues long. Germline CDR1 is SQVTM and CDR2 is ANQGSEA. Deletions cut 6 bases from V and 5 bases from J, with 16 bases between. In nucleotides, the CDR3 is TGCAGCGTACCGAGGTCGGGTTCTTATGGCTACACCTTC. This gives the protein CSVPRSGSYGYTF.

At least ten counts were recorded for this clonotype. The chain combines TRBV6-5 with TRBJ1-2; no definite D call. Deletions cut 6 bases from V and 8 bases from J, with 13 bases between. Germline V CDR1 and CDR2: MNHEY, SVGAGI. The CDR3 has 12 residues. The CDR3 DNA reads TGTGCCAGCAGCCCCGGATCTCTGGGCTACACCTTC. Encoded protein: CASSPGSLGYTF.

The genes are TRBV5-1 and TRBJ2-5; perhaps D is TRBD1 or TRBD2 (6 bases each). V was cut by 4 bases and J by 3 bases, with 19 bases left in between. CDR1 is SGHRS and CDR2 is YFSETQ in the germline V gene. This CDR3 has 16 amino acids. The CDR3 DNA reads TGCGCCAGCAGCGTCTCCAACGGGGGCGGTGAAGAGACCCAGTACTTC. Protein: CASSVSNGGGEETQYF.